These 27 T cell receptor beta chains originate from one sample sequenced in a study of OX40 agonist ivuxolimab in advanced cancers. Sequencing was performed with immunoSEQ multiplex PCR; in TCRdb, only in-frame clones are kept and a portion is missing. The data show 45,000 to 50,000 clones, less than 85% seen once. The material was CD4+ or CD8+ T cells sorted from blood, obtained in a trial of the OX40 agonist ivuxolimab. The source is an adult with an advanced solid tumor such as melanoma, head and neck, liver or kidney cancer.

CDR3 residues: CASNSGRMADTQYF. The DNA for the CDR3 is TGTGCCAGCAATTCTGGCAGGATGGCAGATACGCAGTATTTT. The rearrangement uses TRBV6-6 and TRBJ2-3; no firm D call. Per the germline V gene, CDR1 is MNHNY and CDR2 is SVGAGI (reference sequence). Trimming removed 7 bases at V and 4 bases at J, with 15 bases between. This CDR3 contains 14 residues.

The chain combines TRBV10-1 with TRBJ1-6; 7 nucleotides match TRBD1. J was trimmed by 9 bases and V by 3 bases; bases with no gene match: 2. The CDR3 totals 13 residues. Germline CDR1 and CDR2: WNHNN and SYGVQD (reference sequence). The CDR3 sequence is CASSEPGGSPLHF. CDR3 DNA: TGCGCCAGCAGTGAACCAGGGGGTTCACCCCTCCACTTT.

The V and J genes are TRBV6-5 and TRBJ2-3; no definite D call. V was shortened by 2 bases and J by 2 bases, with 5 bases between the two germline ends. The germline V gene encodes CDR1 MNHEY and CDR2 SVGAGI. CDR3 length: 13 residues. CDR3 coding DNA: TGTGCCAGCAGTTACAGGCCCACAGATACGCAGTATTTT. Amino acid sequence: CASSYRPTDTQYF.

The chain joins TRBV6-6 to TRBJ1-5; D might be TRBD1 (5 bases). Germline assignment: CDR1 MNHNY and CDR2 SVGAGI (reference sequence). The CDR3 has 15 residues. V dropped 5 bases and J dropped 5 bases, with 16 bases sitting between them. The CDR3 loop reads CASSRTSQGDQPQHF. Here the CDR3 DNA reads TGTGCCAGCAGTCGGACTTCGCAGGGTGATCAGCCCCAGCATTTT.

A single count supports this clone. The chain links TRBV18 to TRBJ2-3; D possibly corresponds to TRBD1 (5 bases). Germline assignment: CDR1 KGHSH and CDR2 LQKENI. The CDR3 runs to 14 residues. Trimming cost V 3 bases and J 2 bases, with 9 bases left between them. The CDR3 DNA is TGTGCCAGCTCACCCCAGGGTTTCACAGATACGCAGTATTTT. It is translated as CASSPQGFTDTQYF. Complete variable domain (other parts from reference TRBV18 and TRBJ2-3): NAGVMQNPRHLVRRRGQEARLRCSPMKGHSHVYWYRQLPEEGLKFMVYLQKENIIDESGMPKERFSAEFPKEGPSILRIQQVVRGDSAAYFCASSPQGFTDTQYFGPGTRLTVL.

This clone has only a few counts. The CDR3 reads CASSHLRDLSTDTQYF. The CDR3 coding sequence is TGCGCCAGCAGCCACCTCCGGGACCTTAGCACAGATACGCAGTATTTT. The gene calls are TRBV4-3 and TRBJ2-3, with D perhaps being TRBD1 or TRBD2 (5 bases each). Germline CDR1 reads LGHNA; CDR2 reads YSLEER. This CDR3 spans 16 amino acids. V dropped 3 bases and J dropped 0 bases, with 13 bases sitting between them.

V and J are TRBV23-1 and TRBJ1-1; D not certain. TRBV23-1 has ORF status, its function being uncertain. The V and J ends lost 2 bases and 6 bases respectively, with 7 bases between them. The CDR3 contains 12 residues. The CDR3: CASSQGEAEAFF. CDR3 nucleotide sequence: TGCGCCAGCAGTCAAGGTGAGGCTGAAGCTTTCTTT.

The chain links TRBV12-5 to TRBJ1-5; 10 bases agree with TRBD1. Germline CDR1 LGHNT, CDR2 FRNRAP. The CDR3 runs to 19 residues. After removal of 0 bases from V and 2 bases from J, the junction contained 10 bases not matched to a gene. The CDR3 loop is CASGLVLGQGVSGNQPQHF. For the CDR3, the DNA is TGTGCTAGTGGTTTGGTACTAGGACAGGGGGTAAGCGGCAATCAGCCCCAGCATTTT.

This clone showed up just a few times. The V gene is TRBV14, the J gene TRBJ1-6; 10 nucleotides align to TRBD1. The CDR3 contains 18 residues. CDR1 is SGHDN and CDR2 is FVKESK in the germline V gene. J was trimmed by 10 bases and V by 0 bases; bases with no gene match: 12. CDR3 DNA: TGTGCCAGCAGCCAAGATCTTAGACAGGGGGCGAGAAAATCACCCCTCCACTTT. Translation gives CASSQDLRQGARKSPLHF.

This chain links TRBV6-5 with TRBJ2-3; TRBD2 matches 10 bases. The CDR3 spans 15 residues. Trimming took 10 bases from V and 1 from J; bases not matched to a gene: 8. Germline V gene lookup returns CDR1 MNHEY and CDR2 SVGAGI. DNA of the CDR3: TGTGCCACCGGGACTAGCGCCTTACGCACAGATACGCAGTATTTT. Translation: CATGTSALRTDTQYF.

Only one count was recorded for this clone. This chain connects TRBV7-3 to TRBJ1-2; 7 bases match TRBD1. Germline-derived CDR1 and CDR2 are SGHTA and FQGTGA. This CDR3 spans 15 amino acids. V shed 2 bases and J 4 bases; nucleotides not matched to a gene: 7. In nucleotides, the CDR3 is TGTGCCAGCAGCTTATTCCCCGGGACAGTCTATGGCTACACCTTC. It codes for CASSLFPGTVYGYTF.

V is TRBV7-2 and J is TRBJ2-5; no firm D call. Germline assignment: CDR1 SGHTA and CDR2 FQGNSA. Trimming stripped 5 bases from V and 3 bases from J, with 4 bases between. This CDR3 region has 11 residues. The CDR3 coding sequence is TGTGCCAGCAGCCTCAAAGAGACCCAGTACTTC. Protein sequence: CASSLKETQYF.

The V gene is TRBV5-1, the J gene TRBJ1-4; 8 bases line up with TRBD1. V dropped 4 bases and J dropped 8; count of bases not matched to a gene: 7. CDR1 is SGHRS, CDR2 YFSETQ, per germline. The CDR3 has 14 amino acids. This CDR3 reads CASSQTGAAEKLFF. In nucleotides, the CDR3 is TGCGCCAGCAGCCAGACAGGGGCCGCCGAAAAACTGTTTTTT.

The chain carries TRBV7-3 and TRBJ2-5, with D tentatively TRBD2 (6 bases). Trimming cost V 2 bases and J 5 bases, with 15 bases left between them. The germline gives CDR1 SGHTA, CDR2 FQGTGA. This CDR3 region has 15 residues. CDR3 sequence reads: CASSLGGVGLETQYF. The CDR3 coding sequence is TGTGCCAGCAGCTTAGGAGGGGTCGGTTTGGAGACCCAGTACTTC.

A few counts support this clone. The chain couples TRBV7-2 to TRBJ1-5, with D hard to call. This CDR3 spans 14 amino acids. V was clipped by 5 bases and J by 2 bases, with 10 bases between them. CDR1 and CDR2 (germline): SGHTA, FQGNSA. This CDR3 is CASSLRQGNQPQHF. In DNA, the CDR3 is TGTGCCAGCAGCCTGAGGCAGGGCAATCAGCCCCAGCATTTT.

This chain connects TRBV6-5 to TRBJ2-3, with unresolved D. Trimming removed 3 bases from V and 8 bases from J, with 15 bases in between. In germline, CDR1 is MNHEY, CDR2 SVGAGI. The CDR3 length is 14 residues. The chain's CDR3 is CASSYLLPLATQYF. The CDR3 nucleotides are TGTGCCAGCAGTTATCTCCTCCCGTTAGCTACGCAGTATTTT.

The CDR3, as DNA: TGTGCCAGCAGGCGTACATGGGGCTACGAGCAGTACTTC. It is translated as CASRRTWGYEQYF. The rearrangement uses TRBV11-2 and TRBJ2-7; D gene ambiguous. Between the trimmed V and J ends, which lost 6 bases and 3 bases, there was a span of 12 bases. The CDR3 has 13 amino acids. The germline CDR1 and CDR2 sequences are SGHAT and FQNNGV.

The chain is built from TRBV5-1 and TRBJ2-7; D is uncertain. V was cut by 2 bases and J by 2 bases, with 8 bases left in between. CDR3 length equals 13 residues. From germline, CDR1 is SGHRS and CDR2 YFSETQ. CDR3 sequence reads: CASSFPGAYEQYF. The CDR3 DNA reads as TGCGCCAGCAGCTTTCCAGGAGCCTACGAGCAGTACTTC.

The chain combines TRBV7-9 with TRBJ1-3, with 7 bases that match TRBD1. J was trimmed by 0 bases and V by 4 bases; bases with no gene match: 12. Germline V gene lookup returns CDR1 SEHNR and CDR2 FQNEAQ (reference sequence). This CDR3 has 18 amino acids. The CDR3 reads CASSWDSTPKRSGNTIYF. The CDR3 DNA sequence: TGTGCCAGCAGCTGGGACAGCACCCCGAAGCGCTCTGGAAACACCATATATTTT.

V usage is TRBV21-1 and J usage is TRBJ1-5. TRBV21-1 is flagged as a pseudogene. The CDR3 runs 13 residues. CDR3 residues: CASSGRSNQPQHF. DNA of the CDR3: TGTGCCAGCAGCGGGCGGAGCAATCAGCCCCAGCATTTT.

The CDR3 sequence: CATSREQGAADTQYF. The CDR3 DNA reads TGTGCCACCAGCAGGGAACAGGGGGCAGCGGATACGCAGTATTTT. The V gene is TRBV15, the J gene TRBJ2-3; the match to TRBD1 covers 9 bases. CDR1 is LNHNV and CDR2 is YYDKDF in the germline V gene (reference sequence). Unmatched junction bases numbered 7, after V lost 3 bases and J lost 6 bases. The CDR3 length is 15 residues.

The rearrangement uses TRBV6-5 and TRBJ1-2, with a tentative D call TRBD1 (5 bases). This CDR3 is built from 15 residues. V gave up 7 bases and J gave up 7 bases, with 22 bases separating them. The germline V gene encodes CDR1 MNHEY and CDR2 SVGAGI. This chain's CDR3 is CASKYQEALGGGYTF. The CDR3 DNA follows: TGTGCCAGCAAATATCAGGAGGCACTCGGGGGTGGCTACACCTTC.

V usage is TRBV7-2 and J usage is TRBJ1-6; no reliable D call. CDR3 length equals 14 residues. CDR1 and CDR2 (germline): SGHTA, FQGNSA. The V end lost 3 bases, the J end lost 7 bases, and 10 bases lay between the germline ends. DNA for the CDR3: TGTGCCAGCAGCTTGCGACTGCAGAATTCACCCCTCCACTTT. Its translation: CASSLRLQNSPLHF.

This clone was recorded a few times. The V gene is TRBV21-1, the J gene TRBJ2-2; TRBD2, the table's D call, lacks a check against the DNA. TRBV21-1 is shown as a pseudogene. The CDR3 runs to 15 residues. For the CDR3, the DNA is TGTGCCAGCCCCGGGAGGCACCAAGACACCGGGGAGCTGTTTTTT. Translated, it gives CASPGRHQDTGELFF.

V usage is TRBV5-1 and J usage is TRBJ2-3; TRBD2 agrees at 7 bases. The CDR3 length is 15 residues. The V gene end was trimmed by 2 bases and the J gene end by 1 base; junction bases not matched to a gene: 4. Looked up from germline, CDR1 is SGHRS and CDR2 is YFSETQ. The CDR3 is CASSFGGSGTDTQYF. CDR3 DNA: TGCGCCAGCAGCTTTGGCGGGAGTGGCACAGATACGCAGTATTTT. Together with reference TRBV5-1 and TRBJ2-3, the CDR3 gives the full variable domain: KAGVTQTPRYLIKTRGQQVTLSCSPISGHRSVSWYQQTPGQGLQFLFEYFSETQRNKGNFPGRFSGRQFSNSRSEMNVSTLELGDSALYLCASSFGGSGTDTQYFGPGTRLTVL.

About this clone: At one boundary the junction diverges from the germline segment, which might be a read error. This rearrangement joins TRBV7-7 to TRBJ2-2; D is perhaps TRBD2 (6 bases). CDR1 is SSHAT and CDR2 is FNYEAQ in the germline V gene (reference sequence). The CDR3 has 14 amino acids. CDR3 in amino acids: CASSPSAGLGELFF. CDR3 DNA: TGTGCTAGCAGCCCATCTGCGGGGCTCGGGGAGCTGTTTTTT. Drawing the rest from reference TRBV7-7 and TRBJ2-2, the complete variable domain is GAGVSQSPRYKVTKRGQDVTLRCDPISSHATLYWYQQALGQGPEFLTYFNYEAQPDKSGLPSDRFSAERPEGSISTLTIQRTEQRDSAMYRCASSPSAGLGELFFGEGSRLTVL.

The chain links TRBV7-2 to TRBJ2-5; 9 nucleotides match TRBD1. The CDR3 is 16 residues long. J was trimmed by 2 bases and V by 3 bases; bases with no gene match: 7. Per the germline V gene, CDR1 is SGHTA and CDR2 is FQGNSA. CDR3 nucleotide sequence: TGTGCCAGCAGCTTCCCCTTAGGGACAGGGCAAGAGACCCAGTACTTC. Residues: CASSFPLGTGQETQYF. Looking up the rest from reference TRBV7-2 and TRBJ2-5 gives the full variable domain: GAGVSQSPSNKVTEKGKDVELRCDPISGHTALYWYRQSLGQGLEFLIYFQGNSAPDKSGLPSDRFSAERTGGSVSTLTIQRTQQEDSAVYLCASSFPLGTGQETQYFGPGTRLLVL.